This T cell receptor beta chain comes out of a study of cytomegalovirus exposure and HLA in healthy donors. PCR amplification relied on 60 Vbeta primers (plus 13 Jbeta primers). Repertoires were generated with immunoSEQ multiplex PCR, while TCRdb's copy carries only in-frame clones and drops some. The repertoire has more than 150,000 clones, 80% of them found once; the top ten carry about 2.1%. The junction had 6 bases not matched to a gene; V was cut back by 0 bases and J by 10 bases. The germline gives CDR1 SGHRS, CDR2 YFSETQ. This CDR3 contains 14 residues. This clone was found once. The sequenced sample was PBMCs. This TCR came from a woman in her 30s in good health and CMV-seronegative. V is TRBV5-1 and J is TRBJ1-4, with 7 bases that match TRBD1. CDR3: CASSLDVRGTKLFF. CDR3 DNA sequence: TGCGCCAGCAGCTTGGATGTCAGGGGGACAAAACTGTTTTTT.